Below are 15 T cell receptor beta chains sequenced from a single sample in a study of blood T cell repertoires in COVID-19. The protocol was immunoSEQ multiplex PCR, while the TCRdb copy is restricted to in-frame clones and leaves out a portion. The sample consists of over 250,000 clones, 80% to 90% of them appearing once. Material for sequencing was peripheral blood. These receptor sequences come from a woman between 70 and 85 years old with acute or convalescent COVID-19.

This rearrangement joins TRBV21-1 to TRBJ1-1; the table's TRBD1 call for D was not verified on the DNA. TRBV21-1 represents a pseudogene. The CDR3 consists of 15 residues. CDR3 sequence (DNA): TGTGCCAGCAGCAAAACCTTGACAGGGGGCTCTGAAGCTTTCTTT. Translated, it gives CASSKTLTGGSEAFF.

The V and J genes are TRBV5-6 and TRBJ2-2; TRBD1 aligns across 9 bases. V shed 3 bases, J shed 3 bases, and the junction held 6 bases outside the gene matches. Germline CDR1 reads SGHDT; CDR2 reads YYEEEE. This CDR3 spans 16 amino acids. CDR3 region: CASSWTGTGYTGELFF. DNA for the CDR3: TGTGCCAGCAGCTGGACCGGGACAGGGTACACCGGGGAGCTGTTTTTT.

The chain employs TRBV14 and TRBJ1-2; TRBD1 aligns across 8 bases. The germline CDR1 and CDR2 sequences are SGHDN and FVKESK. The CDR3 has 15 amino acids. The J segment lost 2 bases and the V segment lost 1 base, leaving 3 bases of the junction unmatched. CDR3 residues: CASSQGTGLNYGYTF. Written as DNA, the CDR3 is TGTGCCAGCAGCCAAGGGACAGGGTTGAACTATGGCTACACCTTC.

The CDR3 DNA sequence: TGTGCCAGCAGCTTAGCCCCCGGGGGGTCCCGAGATACGCAGTATTTT. This encodes CASSLAPGGSRDTQYF. The chain employs TRBV7-2 and TRBJ2-3; TRBD2 agrees at 7 bases. The CDR3 consists of 16 residues. V dropped 0 bases and J dropped 5; count of bases not matched to a gene: 8. The germline CDR1 and CDR2 sequences are SGHTA and FQGNSA.

The CDR3 loop reads CASSLRDGAGGTIYF. The CDR3 nucleotides are TGTGCCAGCAGCCTTCGGGACGGCGCCGGGGGCACCATATATTTT. This chain uses TRBV3-1 (or the pseudogene TRBV3-2) with TRBJ1-3; perhaps TRBD1 as D (5 bases). Germline CDR1 reads LGHDT; CDR2 reads YNNKEL (reference sequence). The CDR3 has 15 amino acids. Trimming pared 4 bases from V and 9 bases from J, leaving 19 bases between.

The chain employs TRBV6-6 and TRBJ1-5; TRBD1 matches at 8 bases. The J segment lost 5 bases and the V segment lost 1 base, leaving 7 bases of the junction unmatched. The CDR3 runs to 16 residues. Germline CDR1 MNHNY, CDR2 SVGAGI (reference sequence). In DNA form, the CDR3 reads TGTGCCAGCAGTTACTTCGGACAGGGAGCGGATCAGCCCCAGCATTTT. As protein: CASSYFGQGADQPQHF.

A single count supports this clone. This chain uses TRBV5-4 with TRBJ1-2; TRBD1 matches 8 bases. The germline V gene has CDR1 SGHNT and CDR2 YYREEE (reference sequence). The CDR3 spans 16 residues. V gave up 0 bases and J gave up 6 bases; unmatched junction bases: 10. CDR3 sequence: CASSLANNQGANGYTF. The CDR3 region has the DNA TGTGCCAGCAGCTTGGCCAATAACCAGGGGGCAAATGGCTACACCTTC.

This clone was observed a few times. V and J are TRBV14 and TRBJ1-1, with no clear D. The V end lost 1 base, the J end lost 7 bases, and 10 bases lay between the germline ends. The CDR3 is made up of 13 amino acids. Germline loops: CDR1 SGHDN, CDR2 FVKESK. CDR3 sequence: CASSQVFGLEAFF. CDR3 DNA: TGTGCCAGCAGCCAAGTGTTCGGTCTTGAAGCTTTCTTT.

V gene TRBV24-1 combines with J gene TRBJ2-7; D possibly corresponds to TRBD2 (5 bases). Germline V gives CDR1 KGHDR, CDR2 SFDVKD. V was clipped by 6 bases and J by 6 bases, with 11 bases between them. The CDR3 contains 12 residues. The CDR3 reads CATSLGVGEQYF. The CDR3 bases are TGTGCCACCAGTCTGGGAGTGGGCGAGCAGTACTTC.

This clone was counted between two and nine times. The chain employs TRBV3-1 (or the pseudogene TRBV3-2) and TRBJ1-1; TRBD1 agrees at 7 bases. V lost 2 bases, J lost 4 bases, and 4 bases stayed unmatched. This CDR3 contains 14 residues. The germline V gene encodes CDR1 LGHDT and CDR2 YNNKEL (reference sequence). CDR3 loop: CASSQKGASTEAFF. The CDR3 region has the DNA TGTGCCAGCAGCCAAAAGGGGGCTAGCACTGAAGCTTTCTTT.

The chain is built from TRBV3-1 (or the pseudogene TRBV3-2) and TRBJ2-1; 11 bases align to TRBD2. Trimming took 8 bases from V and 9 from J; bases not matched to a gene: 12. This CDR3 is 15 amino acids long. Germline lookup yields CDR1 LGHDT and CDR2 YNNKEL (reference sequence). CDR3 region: CASSPALAGGREQFF. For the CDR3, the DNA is TGTGCCAGCTCCCCGGCGTTAGCGGGGGGGCGTGAGCAGTTCTTC.

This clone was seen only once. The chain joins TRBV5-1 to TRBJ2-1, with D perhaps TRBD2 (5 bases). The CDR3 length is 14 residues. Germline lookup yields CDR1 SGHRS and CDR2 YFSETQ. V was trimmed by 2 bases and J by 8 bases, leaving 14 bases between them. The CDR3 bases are TGCGCCAGCAGCTTCCCACTAGGAGGCGATGAGCAGTTCTTC. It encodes CASSFPLGGDEQFF.

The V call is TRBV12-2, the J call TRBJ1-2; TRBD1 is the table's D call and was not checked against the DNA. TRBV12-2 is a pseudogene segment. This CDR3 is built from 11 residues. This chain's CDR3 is CASLQGSIYTF. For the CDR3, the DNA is TGTGCAAGCCTACAGGGATCAATCTACACCTTC.

The CDR3 sequence: CASSLAQGGTDTQYF. DNA for the CDR3: TGTGCCAGCAGCTTAGCACAGGGCGGCACAGATACGCAGTATTTT. V and J are TRBV11-2 and TRBJ2-3; D might be TRBD1 (6 bases). Germline assignment: CDR1 SGHAT and CDR2 FQNNGV. This CDR3 region has 15 residues. Trimming cost V 1 base and J 1 base, with 9 bases left between them.

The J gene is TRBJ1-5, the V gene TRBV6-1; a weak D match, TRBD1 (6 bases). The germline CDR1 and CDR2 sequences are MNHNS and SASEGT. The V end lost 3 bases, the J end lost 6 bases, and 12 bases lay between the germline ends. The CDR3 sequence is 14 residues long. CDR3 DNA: TGTGCCAGCAGTGACGGGACATGGGGTCAGCCCCAGCATTTT. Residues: CASSDGTWGQPQHF.